This TCR beta chain was sequenced for a study of blood T cell repertoires in COVID-19. Study overall: Samples representing acute and convalescent COVID-19 were sourced from the United States, Italy and Spain. T cells, B-cell-depleted T cells, or PBMCs supplied cDNA or gDNA.

This CDR3 region has 14 residues. V lost 8 bases, J lost 8 bases, and 10 bases stayed unmatched. Looked up from germline, CDR1 is SNHLY and CDR2 is FYNNEI. In its sample, this clone was seen once. Measured with immunoSEQ multiplex PCR; TCRdb has only the in-frame clones, and not every one. The profile shows 150,000 to 180,000 clones, roughly four fifths of them singletons. The source of this sequence is a man in his forties or fifties who had recovered from COVID-19. The chain uses TRBV2 and TRBJ1-4; 8 nucleotides agree with TRBD1. Material: PBMCs or T cells enriched from blood (not recorded which). CDR3 nucleotide sequence: TGTGCCAGCGGGGGCCAGGGGGCATGGGAAAAACTGTTTTTT. Translation gives CASGGQGAWEKLFF.